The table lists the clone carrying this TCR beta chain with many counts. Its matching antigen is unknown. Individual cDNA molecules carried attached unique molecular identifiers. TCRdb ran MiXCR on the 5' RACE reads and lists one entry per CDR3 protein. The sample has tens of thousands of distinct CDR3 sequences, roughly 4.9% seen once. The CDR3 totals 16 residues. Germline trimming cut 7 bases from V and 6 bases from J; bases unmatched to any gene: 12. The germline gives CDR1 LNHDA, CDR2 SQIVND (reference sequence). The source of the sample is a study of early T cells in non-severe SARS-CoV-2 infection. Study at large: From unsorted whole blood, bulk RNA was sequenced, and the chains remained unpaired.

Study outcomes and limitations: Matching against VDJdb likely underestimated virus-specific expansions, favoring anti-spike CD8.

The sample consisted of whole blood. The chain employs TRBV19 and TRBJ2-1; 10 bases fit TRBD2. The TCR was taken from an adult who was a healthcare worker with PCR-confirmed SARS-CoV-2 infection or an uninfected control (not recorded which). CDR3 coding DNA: TGTGCCAGTAACCTCCAGCGGGAGGGCCCTCGCAATGAGCAGTTCTTC. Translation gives CASNLQREGPRNEQFF.